This T cell receptor (beta chain) was documented in a study of T cell repertoires in ileal Crohn's disease. Overall study context: Every patient was operated on for stricturing (roughly 61%) or penetrating (about 40%) complications. About half received postoperative treatment, 10 to 11 with thiopurines and around 20 anti-TNF. At postoperative colonoscopy, neoterminal ileum biopsies were taken as M6.

Remarks on this clone: What it recognizes is unknown.

As for time point: neoterminal ileum biopsy at postoperative endoscopy, about 6 months after surgery. The protocol was immunoSEQ multiplex PCR, while the TCRdb copy is restricted to in-frame clones and leaves out a portion. The top ten hold 8% to 13% of the sample, which has about 2,400 clones, just over 85% seen once. The CDR3 runs to 14 residues. V lost 4 bases to trimming and J lost 9 bases, with 13 bases between them. Germline lookup yields CDR1 LNHNV and CDR2 YYDKDF (reference sequence). Study-wide results and caveats: Clonal expansions were more frequent in active smokers than non-smokers at surgery.

The sequencing sample was made of ileal tissue. The chain has TRBV15 and TRBJ1-6, with D perhaps matching TRBD1 (5 bases). The receptor comes from an adult with Crohn's disease. The CDR3 DNA follows: TGTGCCACCAGCAAAACGGGACTATCTTCACCCCTCCACTTT. Protein: CATSKTGLSSPLHF.